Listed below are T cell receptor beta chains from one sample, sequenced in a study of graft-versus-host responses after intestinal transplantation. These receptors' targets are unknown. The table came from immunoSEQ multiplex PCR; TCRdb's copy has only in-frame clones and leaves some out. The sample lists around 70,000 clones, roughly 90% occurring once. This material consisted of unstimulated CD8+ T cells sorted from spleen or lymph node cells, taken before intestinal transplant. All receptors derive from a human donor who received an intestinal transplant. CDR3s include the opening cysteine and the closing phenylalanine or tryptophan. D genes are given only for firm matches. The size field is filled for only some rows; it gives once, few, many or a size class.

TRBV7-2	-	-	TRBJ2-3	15	TGTGCCAGCAGCCCCTGGGACTCCTCCACAGATACGCAGTATTTT	CASSPWDSSTDTQYF
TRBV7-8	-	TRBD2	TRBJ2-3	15	TGTGCCAGCAGCCCCCCGGGGGGGCTCACAGATACGCAGTATTTT	CASSPPGGLTDTQYF
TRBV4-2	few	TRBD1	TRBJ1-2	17	TGTGCCAGCAGCCAAGAAACCCCCGACAGGGGGCTTAGTGGCTACACCTTC	CASSQETPDRGLSGYTF
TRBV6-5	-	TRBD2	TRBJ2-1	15	TGTGCCAGCAGAAGACTAGCGGGAGTAAGGAATGAGCAGTTCTTC	CASRRLAGVRNEQFF
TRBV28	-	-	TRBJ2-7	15	TGTGCCAGCAGTTTTCGGGACACGGGGACCTACGAGCAGTACTTC	CASSFRDTGTYEQYF
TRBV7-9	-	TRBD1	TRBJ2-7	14	TGTGCCAGCAGTGCGGGACAGGGCTTGAACGAGCAGTACTTC	CASSAGQGLNEQYF
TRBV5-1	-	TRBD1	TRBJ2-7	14	TGCGCCAGCAGCTTCCGGGACAGGGCCCACGAGCAGTACTTC	CASSFRDRAHEQYF
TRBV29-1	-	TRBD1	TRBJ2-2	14	TGCAGCGTATCCGGGACAGGGGTACCCGGGGAGCTGTTTTTT	CSVSGTGVPGELFF
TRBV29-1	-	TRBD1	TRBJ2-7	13	TGCAGCGCCCAGGGGGCAGCATTCTACGAGCAGTACTTC	CSAQGAAFYEQYF
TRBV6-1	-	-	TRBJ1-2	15	TGTGCCAGCAGTGAAGAGGGGTTTGCTTACTATGGCTACACCTTC	CASSEEGFAYYGYTF
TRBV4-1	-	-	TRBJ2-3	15	TGCGCCAGCAGCCGGGAGCGGGTTACCACAGATACGCAGTATTTT	CASSRERVTTDTQYF
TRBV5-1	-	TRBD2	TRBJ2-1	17	TGCGCCAGCAGCCTTACTACCGGGACTAGCACTCCTAATGAGCAGTTCTTC	CASSLTTGTSTPNEQFF
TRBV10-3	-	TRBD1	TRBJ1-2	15	TGTGCCATCAGCGCGGACAGGGGGGCCATCTATGGCTACACCTTC	CAISADRGAIYGYTF
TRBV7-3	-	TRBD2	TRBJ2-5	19	TGTGCCAGCAGCTGGAGACTAGCGGGAGAGGGGTCCGGCATGGAGACCCAGTACTTC	CASSWRLAGEGSGMETQYF
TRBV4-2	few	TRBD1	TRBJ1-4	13	TGTGCCAGCAGCCGCGGGACAGGGCAGGGACTGTTTTTT	CASSRGTGQGLFF
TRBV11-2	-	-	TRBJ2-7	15	TGTGCCAGCAGCTTAGCGGCAGGGCAATTCTACGAGCAGTACTTC	CASSLAAGQFYEQYF
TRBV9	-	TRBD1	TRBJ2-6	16	TGTGCCAGCAGCGACGACAGGGACGGGGGGGCCAACGTCCTGACTTTC	CASSDDRDGGANVLTF
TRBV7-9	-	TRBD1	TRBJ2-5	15	TGTGCCAGCAGCCGACCCACAGGGGGTCTAGAGACCCAGTACTTC	CASSRPTGGLETQYF
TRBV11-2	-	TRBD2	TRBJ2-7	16	TGTGCCAGCAGCTTAAATAATAGGCGGGAGCTGGACGAGCAGTACTTC	CASSLNNRRELDEQYF
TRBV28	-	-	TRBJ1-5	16	TGTGCCAGCAGTTACATTACAGGATATAGCAATCAGCCCCAGCATTTT	CASSYITGYSNQPQHF
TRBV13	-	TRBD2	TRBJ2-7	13	TGTGCCAGCAACCCGGGAGGGCTCGCCGAGCAGTACTTC	CASNPGGLAEQYF
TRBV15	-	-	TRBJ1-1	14	TGTGCCACCGCCTCTAGTACTCAGAACACTGAAGCTTTCTTT	CATASSTQNTEAFF
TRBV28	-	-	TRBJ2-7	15	TGTGCCAGCAGTTTATCGGGGGACAGCTACTACGAGCAGTACTTC	CASSLSGDSYYEQYF
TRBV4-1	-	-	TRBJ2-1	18	TGCGCCAGCAGCCATAAGAATTGGCGGGGGCTATCCTACAATGAGCAGTTCTTC	CASSHKNWRGLSYNEQFF
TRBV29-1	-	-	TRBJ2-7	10	TGCAGCGTTTTGGCGGGAGAGCAGTACTTC	CSVLAGEQYF
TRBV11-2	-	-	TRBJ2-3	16	TGTGCCAGCAGCTTAGAAGGGGGAGCGGGGACAGATACGCAGTATTTT	CASSLEGGAGTDTQYF